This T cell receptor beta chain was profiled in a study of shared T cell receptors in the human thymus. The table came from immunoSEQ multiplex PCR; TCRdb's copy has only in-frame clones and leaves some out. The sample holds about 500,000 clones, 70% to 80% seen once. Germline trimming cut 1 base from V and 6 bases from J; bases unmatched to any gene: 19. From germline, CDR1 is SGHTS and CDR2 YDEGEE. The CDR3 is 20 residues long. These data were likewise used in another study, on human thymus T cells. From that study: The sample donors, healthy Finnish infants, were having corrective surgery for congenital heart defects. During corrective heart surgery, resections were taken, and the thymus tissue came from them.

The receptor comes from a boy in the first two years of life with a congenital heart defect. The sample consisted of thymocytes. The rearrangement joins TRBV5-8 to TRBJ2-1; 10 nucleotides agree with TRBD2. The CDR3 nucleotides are TGTGCCAGCAGCTTGCCCAACTGGCGAGCGGGAGGGCCGAAGGGCAATGAGCAGTTCTTC. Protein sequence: CASSLPNWRAGGPKGNEQFF.